These T cell receptor beta chains were read from a single sample in a study of shared clonotypes between healthy human individuals. Clones were read by immunoSEQ multiplex PCR, and TCRdb kept only the in-frame ones, dropping some. Among about 2.1 million clones listed, about 93% were seen once. Sequenced material: naive CD8+ T cells from PBMCs. These receptors were obtained from a man aged 18 to 29 in good health. Some clones in this sample may be carry-over from other donors' samples. Both conserved end residues are part of each CDR3. D genes are given only for firm matches. Clone size is shown for a subset of rows, as once, few, many or a class of expanded clone.

clone_size: -
j_call: TRBJ2-2
d_call: -
v_call: TRBV10-3
cdr3_nt: TGTGCCATCAGTGGACTAGGCAACGCGAACACCGGGGAGCTGTTTTTT
cdr3_aa: CAISGLGNANTGELFF

clone_size: -
j_call: TRBJ2-7
d_call: -
v_call: TRBV15
cdr3_nt: TGTGCCACCAGCAGAGAGGGAAACGGGTACTACGAGCAGTACTTC
cdr3_aa: CATSREGNGYYEQYF

clone_size: -
j_call: TRBJ2-7
d_call: -
v_call: TRBV28
cdr3_nt: TGTGCCAGCAGTTTAATCCGGTCCTACGAGCAGTACTTC
cdr3_aa: CASSLIRSYEQYF

clone_size: -
j_call: TRBJ1-1
d_call: -
v_call: TRBV9
cdr3_nt: TGTGCCAGCAGGAGGGGGGGTCGTACTGAAGCTTTCTTT
cdr3_aa: CASRRGGRTEAFF

clone_size: -
j_call: TRBJ2-3
d_call: -
v_call: TRBV27
cdr3_nt: TGTGCCAGCAGTTCCCGGGACGACACAGATACGCAGTATTTT
cdr3_aa: CASSSRDDTDTQYF

clone_size: -
j_call: TRBJ2-1
d_call: -
v_call: TRBV11-2
cdr3_nt: TGTGCCAGCAGCGTAAAGGGAGGCATATACAATGAGCAGTTCTTC
cdr3_aa: CASSVKGGIYNEQFF

clone_size: -
j_call: TRBJ2-2
d_call: -
v_call: TRBV11-2
cdr3_nt: TGTGCCAGCAGCTCCGGGGCAGGGCTCGGCACCGGGGAGCTGTTTTTT
cdr3_aa: CASSSGAGLGTGELFF

clone_size: -
j_call: TRBJ2-7
d_call: -
v_call: TRBV15
cdr3_nt: TGTGCCACCAGTGATTTTGGACTTTTGGGGGACGAGCAGTACTTC
cdr3_aa: CATSDFGLLGDEQYF

clone_size: -
j_call: TRBJ1-4
d_call: -
v_call: TRBV30
cdr3_nt: TGTGCCTGGAGTGTTCTTCTTGGAACTAATGAAAAACTGTTTTTT
cdr3_aa: CAWSVLLGTNEKLFF

clone_size: -
j_call: TRBJ2-1
d_call: -
v_call: TRBV11-2
cdr3_nt: TGTGCCAGCAGCGCCGAGGGAGGACAGCTATACAATGAGCAGTTCTTC
cdr3_aa: CASSAEGGQLYNEQFF

clone_size: -
j_call: TRBJ1-3
d_call: -
v_call: TRBV9
cdr3_nt: TGTGCCAGCAGCGTAGATCGGGCTGCGGGAAACACCATATATTTT
cdr3_aa: CASSVDRAAGNTIYF

clone_size: -
j_call: TRBJ1-2
d_call: TRBD1
v_call: TRBV29-1
cdr3_nt: TGCAGCGTCAGAGCAGGGGGCGACTATGGCTACACCTTC
cdr3_aa: CSVRAGGDYGYTF

clone_size: -
j_call: TRBJ1-3
d_call: TRBD1
v_call: TRBV11-3
cdr3_nt: TGTGCCAGCAGCTTTGGGACAGTCTCTGGAAACACCATATATTTT
cdr3_aa: CASSFGTVSGNTIYF

clone_size: -
j_call: TRBJ2-7
d_call: -
v_call: TRBV11-2
cdr3_nt: TGTGCCAGCAGCTTAGGAAGAGGGGGGGGCTACGAGCAGTACTTC
cdr3_aa: CASSLGRGGGYEQYF

clone_size: -
j_call: TRBJ2-5
d_call: -
v_call: TRBV6-1
cdr3_nt: TGTGCCAGCAGTGGACTACAGGGACAAGAGACCCAGTACTTC
cdr3_aa: CASSGLQGQETQYF

clone_size: -
j_call: TRBJ2-2
d_call: -
v_call: TRBV4-1
cdr3_nt: TGCGCCAGCAGCCGCGCCCCTCCCGGGGGAAGCGCCGGGGAGCTGTTTTTT
cdr3_aa: CASSRAPPGGSAGELFF

clone_size: -
j_call: TRBJ2-4
d_call: TRBD2
v_call: TRBV5-1
cdr3_nt: TGCGCCAGCAGCTTGGAGCGGGGCCACATTCAGTACTTC
cdr3_aa: CASSLERGHIQYF

clone_size: -
j_call: TRBJ2-3
d_call: -
v_call: TRBV7-6
cdr3_nt: TGTGCCAGCAGCTTAGTCAATCCCCGGGCTGGGGCAGATACGCAGTATTTT
cdr3_aa: CASSLVNPRAGADTQYF

clone_size: -
j_call: TRBJ1-1
d_call: -
v_call: TRBV7-6
cdr3_nt: TGTGCCAGCAGCTTAACACAGGGAAGCACTGAAGCTTTCTTT
cdr3_aa: CASSLTQGSTEAFF

clone_size: -
j_call: TRBJ2-5
d_call: TRBD1
v_call: TRBV19
cdr3_nt: TGTGCCAGTAGTATTGACAGGGTAAACCAAGAGACCCAGTACTTC
cdr3_aa: CASSIDRVNQETQYF

clone_size: -
j_call: TRBJ2-7
d_call: -
v_call: TRBV5-1
cdr3_nt: TGCGCCAGCAGCTTGGCGGTCGGGCTGTACGAGCAGTACTTC
cdr3_aa: CASSLAVGLYEQYF

clone_size: -
j_call: TRBJ1-2
d_call: -
v_call: TRBV27
cdr3_nt: TGTGCCAGCAGGGTTACGGGGGGTTCAGATGGCTACACCTTC
cdr3_aa: CASRVTGGSDGYTF

clone_size: once
j_call: TRBJ2-3
d_call: -
v_call: TRBV7-8
cdr3_nt: TGTGCCAGCAGTTATACAGGTCCGGCAGATACGCAGTATTTT
cdr3_aa: CASSYTGPADTQYF

clone_size: -
j_call: TRBJ2-3
d_call: -
v_call: TRBV27
cdr3_nt: TGTGCCAGCAGTTTTATCCCCGCCGCGCCAGATACGCAGTATTTT
cdr3_aa: CASSFIPAAPDTQYF

clone_size: -
j_call: TRBJ2-1
d_call: TRBD2
v_call: TRBV15
cdr3_nt: TGTGCCACCAGCAGCGGGAGGTCGACTAGTTACAATGAGCAGTTCTTC
cdr3_aa: CATSSGRSTSYNEQFF

clone_size: -
j_call: TRBJ2-7
d_call: TRBD2
v_call: TRBV7-2
cdr3_nt: TGTGCCAGCAGCCCAGGGGTACTAGCGGGAGTAGATTTATACGAGCAGTACTTC
cdr3_aa: CASSPGVLAGVDLYEQYF

clone_size: -
j_call: TRBJ1-1
d_call: -
v_call: TRBV18
cdr3_nt: TGTGCCAGCTCACCTCGGCGGCAGGGTGATTCGAACACTGAAGCTTTCTTT
cdr3_aa: CASSPRRQGDSNTEAFF

clone_size: -
j_call: TRBJ1-4
d_call: -
v_call: TRBV13
cdr3_nt: TGTGCCAGCAGCTTAAAGGGCAGCAATGAAGAAAAACTGTTTTTT
cdr3_aa: CASSLKGSNEEKLFF

clone_size: -
j_call: TRBJ2-7
d_call: TRBD2
v_call: TRBV14
cdr3_nt: TGTGCCAGCAGCCAAGTCGGGACTAGCGGCGTCTACGAGCAGTACTTC
cdr3_aa: CASSQVGTSGVYEQYF

clone_size: -
j_call: TRBJ1-5
d_call: -
v_call: TRBV27
cdr3_nt: TGTGCCAGCAGACTAGTCGGCGGGGGGCCCCAGCATTTT
cdr3_aa: CASRLVGGGPQHF

clone_size: -
j_call: TRBJ2-1
d_call: TRBD2
v_call: TRBV6-4
cdr3_nt: TGTGCCAGCAGTAAAAGCAGCGGGAGCTCCTACAATGAGCAGTTCTTC
cdr3_aa: CASSKSSGSSYNEQFF

clone_size: once
j_call: TRBJ2-3
d_call: -
v_call: TRBV19
cdr3_nt: TGTGCCAGTAGTATAGCTTTCTGGGCTCTTAGATCCGATACGCAGTATTTT
cdr3_aa: CASSIAFWALRSDTQYF

clone_size: -
j_call: TRBJ2-1
d_call: TRBD2
v_call: TRBV27
cdr3_nt: TGTGCCAGCAGTTTAGGTCTAGCGGGAGTCAATGAGCAGTTCTTC
cdr3_aa: CASSLGLAGVNEQFF

clone_size: -
j_call: TRBJ1-2
d_call: TRBD1
v_call: TRBV7-9
cdr3_nt: TGTGCCAGCAGCTTATTTGGGACAGCTGACGGCTACACCTTC
cdr3_aa: CASSLFGTADGYTF

clone_size: -
j_call: TRBJ2-7
d_call: -
v_call: TRBV28
cdr3_nt: TGTGCCAGCAGTTTACCAGGGTTAGCCTACGAGCAGTACTTC
cdr3_aa: CASSLPGLAYEQYF

clone_size: -
j_call: TRBJ2-2
d_call: -
v_call: TRBV7-9
cdr3_nt: TGTGCCAGCAGCTTCGTTTTGACCGGGGAGCTGTTTTTT
cdr3_aa: CASSFVLTGELFF

clone_size: -
j_call: TRBJ2-1
d_call: TRBD2
v_call: TRBV13
cdr3_nt: TGTGCCAGCAGCCCCCGACTAGCGGGAGGGCCGCATGAGCAGTTCTTC
cdr3_aa: CASSPRLAGGPHEQFF

clone_size: -
j_call: TRBJ2-5
d_call: -
v_call: TRBV5-1
cdr3_nt: TGCGCCAGCAGCTTACTAGAGGAAGGGGTACGGGAGACCCAGTACTTC
cdr3_aa: CASSLLEEGVRETQYF

clone_size: -
j_call: TRBJ1-5
d_call: TRBD1
v_call: TRBV4-1
cdr3_nt: TGCGCCAGCAGCCAAGATATACGGACAGGGGGCCATCAGCCCCAGCATTTT
cdr3_aa: CASSQDIRTGGHQPQHF

clone_size: -
j_call: TRBJ1-1
d_call: -
v_call: TRBV5-1
cdr3_nt: TGCGCCAGCAGCTGGGACGGCACTGAAGCTTTCTTT
cdr3_aa: CASSWDGTEAFF

clone_size: -
j_call: TRBJ1-3
d_call: -
v_call: TRBV7-9
cdr3_nt: TGTGCCAGCAGCTTAGAGGTCAGAGCTGGAAACACCATATATTTT
cdr3_aa: CASSLEVRAGNTIYF

clone_size: -
j_call: TRBJ2-7
d_call: -
v_call: TRBV7-9
cdr3_nt: TGTGCCAGCAGCTTAATGGTGGGTAGCTCCTACGAGCAGTACTTC
cdr3_aa: CASSLMVGSSYEQYF